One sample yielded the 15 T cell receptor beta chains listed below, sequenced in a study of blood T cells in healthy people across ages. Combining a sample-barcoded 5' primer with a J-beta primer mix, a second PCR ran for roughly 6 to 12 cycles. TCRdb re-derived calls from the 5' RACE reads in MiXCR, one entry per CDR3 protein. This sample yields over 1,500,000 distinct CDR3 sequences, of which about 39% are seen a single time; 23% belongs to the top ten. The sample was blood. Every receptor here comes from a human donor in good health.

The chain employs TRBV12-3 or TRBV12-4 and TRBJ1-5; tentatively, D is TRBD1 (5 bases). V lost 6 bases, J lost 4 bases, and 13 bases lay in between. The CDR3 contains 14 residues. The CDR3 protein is CASRAPGTNQPQHF. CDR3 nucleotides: TGTGCCAGCAGAGCTCCCGGGACTAATCAGCCCCAGCATTTT.

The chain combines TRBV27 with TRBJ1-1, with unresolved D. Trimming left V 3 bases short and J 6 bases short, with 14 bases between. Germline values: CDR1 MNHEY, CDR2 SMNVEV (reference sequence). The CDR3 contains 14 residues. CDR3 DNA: TGTGCCAGCAGTTTTTTCCTCTCGGGCGCTGAAGCTTTCTTT. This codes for CASSFFLSGAEAFF.

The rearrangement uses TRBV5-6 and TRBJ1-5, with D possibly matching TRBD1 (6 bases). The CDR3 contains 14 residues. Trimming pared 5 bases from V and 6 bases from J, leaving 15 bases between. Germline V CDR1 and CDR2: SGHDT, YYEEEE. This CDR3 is CASSEGGKSQPQHF. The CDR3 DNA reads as TGTGCCAGCAGTGAGGGGGGGAAGTCTCAGCCCCAGCATTTT.

The CDR3 region has the DNA TGCAGTGCTAGAGATCTTGCGGTTAGCACAGATACGCAGTATTTT. This sequence encodes CSARDLAVSTDTQYF. The V gene is TRBV20-1, the J gene TRBJ2-3; no reliable D call. Germline V gene lookup returns CDR1 DFQATT and CDR2 SNEGSKA (reference sequence). V lost 0 bases and J 0 bases, leaving 10 bases between the germline ends. The CDR3 contains 15 residues.

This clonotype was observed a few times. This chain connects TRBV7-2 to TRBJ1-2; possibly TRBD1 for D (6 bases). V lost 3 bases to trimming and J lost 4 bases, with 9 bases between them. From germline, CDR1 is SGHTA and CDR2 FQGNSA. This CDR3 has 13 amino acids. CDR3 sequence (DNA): TGTGCCAGCAGCTTCGAGGACAGCTATGGCTACACCTTC. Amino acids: CASSFEDSYGYTF.

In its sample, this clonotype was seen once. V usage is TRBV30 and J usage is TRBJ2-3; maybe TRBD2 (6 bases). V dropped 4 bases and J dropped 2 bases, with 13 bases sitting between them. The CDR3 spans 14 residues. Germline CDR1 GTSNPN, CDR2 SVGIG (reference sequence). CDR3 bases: TGTGCCTGGAAAGGGCTAGCGATCACAGATACGCAGTATTTT. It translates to CAWKGLAITDTQYF.

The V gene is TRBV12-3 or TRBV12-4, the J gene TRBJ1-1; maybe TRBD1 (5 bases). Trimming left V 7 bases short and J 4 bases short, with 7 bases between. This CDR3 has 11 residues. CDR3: CASKRGTEAFF. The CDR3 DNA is TGTGCCAGCAAGAGGGGCACTGAAGCTTTCTTT.

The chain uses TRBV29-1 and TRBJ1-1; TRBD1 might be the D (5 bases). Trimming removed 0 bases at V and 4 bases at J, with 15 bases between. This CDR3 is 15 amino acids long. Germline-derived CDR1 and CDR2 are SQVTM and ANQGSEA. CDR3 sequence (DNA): TGCAGCGTTGAAGATCTGGGCCTGGGGGGCACTGAAGCTTTCTTT. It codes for CSVEDLGLGGTEAFF.

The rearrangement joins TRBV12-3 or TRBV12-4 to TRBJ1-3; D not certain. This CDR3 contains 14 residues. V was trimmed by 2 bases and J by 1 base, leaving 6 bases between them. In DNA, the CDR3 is TGTGCCAGCAGTTTATTCGGGTCTGGAAACACCATATATTTT. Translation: CASSLFGSGNTIYF.

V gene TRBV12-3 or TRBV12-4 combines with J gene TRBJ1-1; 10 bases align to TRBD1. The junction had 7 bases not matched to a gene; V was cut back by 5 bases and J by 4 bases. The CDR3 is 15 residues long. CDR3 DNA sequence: TGTGCCAGCAGTCAGGAGACAGGGGGCTCCACTGAAGCTTTCTTT. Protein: CASSQETGGSTEAFF.

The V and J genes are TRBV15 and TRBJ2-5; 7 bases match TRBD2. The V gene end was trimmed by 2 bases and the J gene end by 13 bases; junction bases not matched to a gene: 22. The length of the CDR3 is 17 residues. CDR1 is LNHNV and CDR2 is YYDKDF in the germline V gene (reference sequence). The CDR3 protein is CATSRYPAGEGLYERYF. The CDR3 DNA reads TGTGCCACCAGCAGATACCCTGCGGGGGAGGGCCTCTACGAGCGGTACTTC.

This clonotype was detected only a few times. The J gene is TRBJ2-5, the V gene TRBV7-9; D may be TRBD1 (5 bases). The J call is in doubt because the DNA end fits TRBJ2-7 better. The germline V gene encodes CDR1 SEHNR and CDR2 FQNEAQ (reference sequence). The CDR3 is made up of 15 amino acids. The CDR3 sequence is CASSLGSAGTYEQYF. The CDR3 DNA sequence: TGTGCCAGCAGCTTAGGGTCGGCAGGGACCTACGAGCAGTACTTC.

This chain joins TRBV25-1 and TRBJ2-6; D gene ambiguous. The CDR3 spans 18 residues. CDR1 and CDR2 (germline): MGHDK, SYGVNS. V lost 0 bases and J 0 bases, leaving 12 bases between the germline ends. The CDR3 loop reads CASSEYVVQNSGANVLTF. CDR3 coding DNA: TGTGCCAGCAGTGAATATGTGGTACAGAACTCTGGGGCCAACGTCCTGACTTTC.

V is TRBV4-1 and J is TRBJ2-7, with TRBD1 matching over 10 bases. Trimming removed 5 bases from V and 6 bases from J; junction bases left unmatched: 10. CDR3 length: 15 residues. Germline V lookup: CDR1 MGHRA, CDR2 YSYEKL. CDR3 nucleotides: TGCGCCAGCAGCAAATTCCCGGGACAGGGGTCCGAGCAGTACTTC. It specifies CASSKFPGQGSEQYF.

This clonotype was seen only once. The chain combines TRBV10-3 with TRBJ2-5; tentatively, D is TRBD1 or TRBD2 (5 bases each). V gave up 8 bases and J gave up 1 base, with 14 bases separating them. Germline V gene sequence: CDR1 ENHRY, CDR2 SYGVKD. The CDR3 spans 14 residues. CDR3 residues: CAIRGPGTQETQYF. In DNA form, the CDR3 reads TGTGCCATCCGGGGACCGGGAACCCAAGAGACCCAGTACTTC.